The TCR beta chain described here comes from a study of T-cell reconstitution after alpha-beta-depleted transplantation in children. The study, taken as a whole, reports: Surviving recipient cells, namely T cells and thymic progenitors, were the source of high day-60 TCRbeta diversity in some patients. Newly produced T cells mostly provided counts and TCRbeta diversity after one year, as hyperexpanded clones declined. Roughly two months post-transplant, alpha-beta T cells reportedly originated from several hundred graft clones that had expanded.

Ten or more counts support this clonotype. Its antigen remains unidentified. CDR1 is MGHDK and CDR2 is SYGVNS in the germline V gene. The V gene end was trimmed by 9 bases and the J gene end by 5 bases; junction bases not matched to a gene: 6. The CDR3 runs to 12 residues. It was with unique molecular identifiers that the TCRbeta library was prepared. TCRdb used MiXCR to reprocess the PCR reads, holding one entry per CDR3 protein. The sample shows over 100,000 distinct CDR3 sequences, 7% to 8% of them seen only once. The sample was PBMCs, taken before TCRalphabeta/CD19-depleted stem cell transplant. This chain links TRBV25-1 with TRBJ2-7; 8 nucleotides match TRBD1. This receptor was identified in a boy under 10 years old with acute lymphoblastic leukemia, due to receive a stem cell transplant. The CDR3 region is CASNRGTHEQYF. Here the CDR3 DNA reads TGTGCCAGTAACAGGGGGACCCACGAGCAGTACTTC.